A selection of T cell receptor beta chains follows, all from one sample in a study of control samples from healthy donors and cancer patients. Data came from immunoSEQ multiplex PCR; TCRdb stores just in-frame clones and leaves some out. The sample consists of around 6,100 clones, approximately 72% of them appearing once. What was sequenced was formalin-fixed, paraffin-embedded tissue. Receptor source: a male donor with melanoma. Both conserved end residues are part of each CDR3. D genes are given only for firm matches. Not all rows give a size; the values are once, few, many and, for expanded clones, a class.

DNA	CDR3	size	D	V	J
TGCGCCAGCAGCCCCACTGGGGGAGCGGGAGTGGGAGATACGCAGTATTTT	CASSPTGGAGVGDTQYF	NA	TRBD2	TRBV5-1	TRBJ2-3
TGCGCCAGCAGCTTGGGACAGCTCTATGGCTACACCTTC	CASSLGQLYGYTF	NA	NA	TRBV5-1	TRBJ1-2
TGTGCCAGCAGGCTCGCTATGTCCTACGAGCAGTACTTC	CASRLAMSYEQYF	NA	NA	TRBV28	TRBJ2-7
TGTGCCAGCAGCCCATGGGACGCTCGGAACACTGAAGCTTTCTTT	CASSPWDARNTEAFF	NA	NA	TRBV7-9	TRBJ1-1
TGTGCCAGCAGTGAATCGCGGGGATACTCTGGAAACACCATATATTTT	CASSESRGYSGNTIYF	NA	NA	TRBV25-1	TRBJ1-3
TGTGCCAGCACCCCGACGGGGGAAATGCGCGAGCAGTACTTC	CASTPTGEMREQYF	NA	NA	TRBV14	TRBJ2-7
TGTGCCAGCAGTTTTCACAAGGGGGTACAAGAGACCCAGTACTTC	CASSFHKGVQETQYF	NA	NA	TRBV28	TRBJ2-5
TGTGCCAGCAGCTTAGCTGTGACAGGGGGTGAAGCTTTCTTT	CASSLAVTGGEAFF	NA	TRBD1	TRBV7-2	TRBJ1-1
TGTGCCAGCAGCCGAGAGGAGAACATTCAGTACTTC	CASSREENIQYF	once	NA	TRBV7-9	TRBJ2-4
TGTGCCAGCAGTCACATTGGGCAGAATCAGCCCCAGCATTTT	CASSHIGQNQPQHF	NA	NA	TRBV25-1	TRBJ1-5
TGTGCCAGCAGCTACGACAGGGGGGCATACAATGAGCAGTTCTTC	CASSYDRGAYNEQFF	few	TRBD1	TRBV11-2	TRBJ2-1
TGTGCCAGCAGCCTGGACTACTACGAGCAGTACTTC	CASSLDYYEQYF	NA	NA	TRBV7-9	TRBJ2-7
TGTGCCAGCAGCGTCGGGACTAGCGGGAGTGGCGGGGAGCTGTTTTTT	CASSVGTSGSGGELFF	NA	TRBD2	TRBV7-8	TRBJ2-2
TGCGCCAGCAGCCAAGAGGAAAGGGAGATGGTAACTAATGAAAAACTGTTTTTT	CASSQEEREMVTNEKLFF	NA	NA	TRBV4-1	TRBJ1-4
TGTGCCAGCAGCCAAGATTTTGCACCCACCGGGGAGCTGTTTTTT	CASSQDFAPTGELFF	NA	NA	TRBV14	TRBJ2-2
TGTGCCAGCACATACTCTAGCAATGAGCAGTTCTTC	CASTYSSNEQFF	large	NA	TRBV7-8	TRBJ2-1
TGTGCCAGTAGTATCCGGCCCCCCGGGAGGGGAAGCAATCAGCCCCAGCATTTT	CASSIRPPGRGSNQPQHF	NA	NA	TRBV19	TRBJ1-5
TGTGCCAGCAGCTTAACGGGCTACGAGCAGTACTTC	CASSLTGYEQYF	NA	NA	TRBV7-2	TRBJ2-7
TGCGCCAGCAGCTACAGCATCTCTGGGGCCAACGTCCTGACTTTC	CASSYSISGANVLTF	NA	NA	TRBV5-1	TRBJ2-6
TGTGCCAGCAGCCGATACAGGGGCCCGACCGGGGAGCTGTTTTTT	CASSRYRGPTGELFF	few	TRBD1	TRBV27	TRBJ2-2
TGTGCCAGCACCCAGGACAGGGGGCGCGGAAACACCATATATTTT	CASTQDRGRGNTIYF	NA	TRBD1	TRBV6-5	TRBJ1-3
TGCAGCGTCCAGACAGGGTCCACTGAAGCTTTCTTT	CSVQTGSTEAFF	NA	TRBD1	TRBV29-1	TRBJ1-1
TGTGCCAGCAGTTCCCTGGGTAGGAGGTCTGAGCAGTTCTTC	CASSSLGRRSEQFF	NA	NA	TRBV28	TRBJ2-1
TGTGCCAGTAGTATTCTAGCGGGAGAAGATACGCAGTATTTT	CASSILAGEDTQYF	NA	TRBD2	TRBV19	TRBJ2-3
TGTGCCAGCAGTTATTTCGGCGATCCTAGCGTGGGCTCCTACGAGCAGTACTTC	CASSYFGDPSVGSYEQYF	few	NA	TRBV6-2/TRBV6-3	TRBJ2-7
TGTGCCAGCAGCCTAAGGGGGGCCTACGAGCAGTACTTC	CASSLRGAYEQYF	once	NA	TRBV7-2	TRBJ2-7
TGTGCCAGCAGCCGCTGGGGACAGAAGAACACTGAAGCTTTCTTT	CASSRWGQKNTEAFF	once	TRBD1	TRBV7-8	TRBJ1-1
TGTGCCAGCAGCGTAGAGGCGCAGAGCTACAATGAGCAGTTCTTC	CASSVEAQSYNEQFF	NA	NA	TRBV9	TRBJ2-1
TGTGCCAGCAGTCCCGACAGGATAGGGGCCTACACCTTC	CASSPDRIGAYTF	NA	NA	TRBV27	TRBJ1-2
TGTGCCAGCAGCTGGAGCGGGAGGGGGCGGGAGACCCAGTACTTC	CASSWSGRGRETQYF	NA	TRBD2	TRBV5-4	TRBJ2-5
TGTGCCAGCAGCCGAGGGGGCGCTGGGGCCAACGTCCTGACTTTC	CASSRGGAGANVLTF	once	TRBD1	TRBV28	TRBJ2-6
TGTGCCAGCAGTAAGACAGGGAATAGCAATCAGCCCCAGCATTTT	CASSKTGNSNQPQHF	NA	TRBD1	TRBV6-2/TRBV6-3	TRBJ1-5
TGTGCCAGCAGTTACAGTTTCGAGCAGTACTTC	CASSYSFEQYF	NA	NA	TRBV2	TRBJ2-7
TGTGCCAGCAGCTTGTACGGGGACGGCAATCAGCCCCAGCATTTT	CASSLYGDGNQPQHF	few	NA	TRBV5-5	TRBJ1-5
TGTGCCAGCAGCGTAGTTGGGACAGGGAATGAAAAACTGTTTTTT	CASSVVGTGNEKLFF	once	TRBD1	TRBV9	TRBJ1-4
TGTGCCAGTAGCACAACAGGGTCGGATACGCAGTATTTT	CASSTTGSDTQYF	NA	NA	TRBV19	TRBJ2-3
TGCAGCGTTGACCTAGCGAGCCTTCAAGAGACCCAGTACTTC	CSVDLASLQETQYF	NA	NA	TRBV29-1	TRBJ2-5
TGTGCCAGCAAAGAGGTACAGGCGGGAGGGCCCTGGAATGAGCAGTTCTTC	CASKEVQAGGPWNEQFF	NA	TRBD2	TRBV28	TRBJ2-1
TGTGCCAGCAGTTACTCGAGTGCTTTTACCTACGAGCAGTACTTC	CASSYSSAFTYEQYF	NA	NA	TRBV6-5	TRBJ2-7
TGTGCCAGCTCACTGACAGACTTCTCTGGGGCCAACGTCCTGACTTTC	CASSLTDFSGANVLTF	NA	NA	TRBV18	TRBJ2-6
TGTGCCAGCAGCCTCGAGGGGGGCAATCAGCCCCAGCATTTT	CASSLEGGNQPQHF	NA	NA	TRBV7-6	TRBJ1-5
TGTGCCAGCTCAGGTCCGGCCGTCCAAGAGACCCAGTACTTC	CASSGPAVQETQYF	NA	NA	TRBV18	TRBJ2-5